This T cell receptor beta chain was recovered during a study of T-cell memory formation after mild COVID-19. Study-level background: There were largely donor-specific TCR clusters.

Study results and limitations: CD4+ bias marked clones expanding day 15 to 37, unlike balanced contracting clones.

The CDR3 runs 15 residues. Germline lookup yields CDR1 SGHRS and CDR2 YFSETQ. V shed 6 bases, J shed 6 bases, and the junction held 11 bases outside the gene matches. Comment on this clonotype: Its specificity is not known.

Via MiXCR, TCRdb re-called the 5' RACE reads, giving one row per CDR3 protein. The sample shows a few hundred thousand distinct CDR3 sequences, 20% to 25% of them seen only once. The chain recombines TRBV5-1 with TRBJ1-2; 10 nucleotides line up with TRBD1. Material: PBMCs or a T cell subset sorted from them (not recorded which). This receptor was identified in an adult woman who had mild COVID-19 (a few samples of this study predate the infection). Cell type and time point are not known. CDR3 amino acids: CASTQSGQGLNGYTF. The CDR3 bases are TGCGCCAGCACCCAATCGGGACAGGGGTTGAATGGCTACACCTTC.